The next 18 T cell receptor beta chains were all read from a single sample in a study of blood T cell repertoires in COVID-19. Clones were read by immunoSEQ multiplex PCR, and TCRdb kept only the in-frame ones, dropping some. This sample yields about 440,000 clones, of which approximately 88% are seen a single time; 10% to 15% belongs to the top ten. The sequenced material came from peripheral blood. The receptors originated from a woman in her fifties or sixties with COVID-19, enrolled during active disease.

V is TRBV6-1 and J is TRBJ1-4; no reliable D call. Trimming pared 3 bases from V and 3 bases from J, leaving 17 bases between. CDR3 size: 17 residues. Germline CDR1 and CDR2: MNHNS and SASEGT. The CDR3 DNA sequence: TGTGCCAGCAGTGACCAGGCCCTACCAATGGCTAATGAAAAACTGTTTTTT. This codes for CASSDQALPMANEKLFF.

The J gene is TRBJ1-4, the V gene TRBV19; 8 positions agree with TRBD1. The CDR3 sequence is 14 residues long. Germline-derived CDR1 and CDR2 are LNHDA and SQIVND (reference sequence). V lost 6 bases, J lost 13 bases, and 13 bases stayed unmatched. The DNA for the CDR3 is TGTGCCAGTAGCCGGACAGGGAGAATGAACGGACTGTTTTTT. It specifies CASSRTGRMNGLFF.

CDR3 sequence reads: CASFRDSGTEAFF. For the CDR3, the DNA is TGTGCCAGCTTCAGGGATTCGGGCACTGAAGCTTTCTTT. The chain combines TRBV28 with TRBJ1-1; possibly TRBD1 for D (5 bases). The CDR3 loop spans 13 amino acids. Germline lookup yields CDR1 MDHEN and CDR2 SYDVKM. Trimming removed 8 bases at V and 4 bases at J, with 14 bases between.

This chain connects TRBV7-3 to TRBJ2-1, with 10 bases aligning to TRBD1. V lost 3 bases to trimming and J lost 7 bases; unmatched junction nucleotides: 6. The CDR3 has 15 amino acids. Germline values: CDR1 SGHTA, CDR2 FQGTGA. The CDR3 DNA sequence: TGTGCCAGCAGCTTCCCGGGACAGGGGATTAATGAGCAGTTCTTC. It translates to CASSFPGQGINEQFF.

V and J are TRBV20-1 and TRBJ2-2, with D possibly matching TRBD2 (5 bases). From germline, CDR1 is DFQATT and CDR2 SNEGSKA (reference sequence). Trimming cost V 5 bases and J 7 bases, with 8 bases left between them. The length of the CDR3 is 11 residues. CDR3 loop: CSAESGGELFF. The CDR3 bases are TGCAGTGCTGAGAGCGGCGGGGAGCTGTTTTTT.

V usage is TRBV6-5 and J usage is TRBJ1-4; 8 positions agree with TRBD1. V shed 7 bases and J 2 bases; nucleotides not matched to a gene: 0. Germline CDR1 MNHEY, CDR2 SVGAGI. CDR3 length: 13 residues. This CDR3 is CASNRGTNEKLFF. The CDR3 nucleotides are TGTGCCAGCAACAGGGGGACTAATGAAAAACTGTTTTTT.

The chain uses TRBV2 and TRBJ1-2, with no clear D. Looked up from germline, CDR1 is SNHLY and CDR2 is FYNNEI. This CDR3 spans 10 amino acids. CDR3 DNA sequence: TGTGTCTACGGGGAAATCGGCTACACCTTC. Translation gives CVYGEIGYTF.

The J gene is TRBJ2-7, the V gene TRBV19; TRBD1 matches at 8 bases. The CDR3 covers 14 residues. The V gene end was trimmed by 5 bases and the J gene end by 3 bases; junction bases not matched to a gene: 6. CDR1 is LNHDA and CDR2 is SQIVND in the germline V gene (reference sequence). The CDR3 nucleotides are TGTGCCAGTAGTCCTAGACAGGGGTACTACGAGCAGTACTTC. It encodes CASSPRQGYYEQYF.

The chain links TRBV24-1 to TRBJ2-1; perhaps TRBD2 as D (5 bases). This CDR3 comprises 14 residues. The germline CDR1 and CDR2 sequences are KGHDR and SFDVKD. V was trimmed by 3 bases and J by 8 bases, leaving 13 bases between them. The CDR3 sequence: CATSDPTSRDEQFF. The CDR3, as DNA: TGTGCCACCAGTGATCCAACTAGTAGGGATGAGCAGTTCTTC.

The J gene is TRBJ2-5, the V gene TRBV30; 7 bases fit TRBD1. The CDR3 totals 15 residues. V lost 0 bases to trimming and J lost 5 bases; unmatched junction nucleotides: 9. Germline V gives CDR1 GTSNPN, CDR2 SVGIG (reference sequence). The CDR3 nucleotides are TGTGCCTGGAGTGTGAGCGACAGGGATTTTGAGACCCAGTACTTC. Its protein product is CAWSVSDRDFETQYF.

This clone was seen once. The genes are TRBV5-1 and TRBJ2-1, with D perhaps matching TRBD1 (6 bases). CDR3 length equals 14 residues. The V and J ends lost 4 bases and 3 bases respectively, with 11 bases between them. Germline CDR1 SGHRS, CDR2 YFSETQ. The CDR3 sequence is CASSTGTSYNEQFF. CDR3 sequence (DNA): TGCGCCAGCAGCACCGGGACAAGCTACAATGAGCAGTTCTTC.

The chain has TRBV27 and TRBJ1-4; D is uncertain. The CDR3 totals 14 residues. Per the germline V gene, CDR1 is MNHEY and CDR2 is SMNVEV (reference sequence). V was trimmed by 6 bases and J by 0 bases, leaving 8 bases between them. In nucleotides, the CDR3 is TGTGCCAGCAGACCAAGCGCAACTAATGAAAAACTGTTTTTT. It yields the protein CASRPSATNEKLFF.

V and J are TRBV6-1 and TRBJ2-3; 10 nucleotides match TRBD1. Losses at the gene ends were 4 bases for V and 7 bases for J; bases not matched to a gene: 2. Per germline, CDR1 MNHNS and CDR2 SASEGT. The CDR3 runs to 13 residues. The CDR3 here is CASSGQGANTQYF. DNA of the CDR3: TGTGCCAGCAGTGGACAGGGGGCGAATACGCAGTATTTT.

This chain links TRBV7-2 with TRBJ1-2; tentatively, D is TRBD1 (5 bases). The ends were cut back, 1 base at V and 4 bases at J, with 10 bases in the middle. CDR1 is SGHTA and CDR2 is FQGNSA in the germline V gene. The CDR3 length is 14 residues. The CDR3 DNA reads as TGTGCCAGCAGCTTAGAGGGGCAGATCTATGGCTACACCTTC. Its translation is CASSLEGQIYGYTF.

In DNA form, the CDR3 reads TGTGCCAGTAGTATAACGGGACAGGAATCTCCCCTCCACTTT. Protein sequence: CASSITGQESPLHF. The chain recombines TRBV19 with TRBJ1-6; 8 nucleotides agree with TRBD1. Trimming cost V 2 bases and J 13 bases; bases outside gene matches: 7. The CDR3 has 14 amino acids. Germline V CDR1 and CDR2: LNHDA, SQIVND (reference sequence).

The CDR3 nucleotides read TGCGCCAGCAGTGAGTCTTGGGCGACCGGGGAGCTGTTTTTT. It translates to CASSESWATGELFF. The rearrangement links TRBV10-2 to TRBJ2-2; D gene ambiguous. CDR3 length equals 14 residues. Germline-derived CDR1 and CDR2 are WSHSY and SAAADI. V dropped 0 bases and J dropped 5 bases, with 7 bases sitting between them.

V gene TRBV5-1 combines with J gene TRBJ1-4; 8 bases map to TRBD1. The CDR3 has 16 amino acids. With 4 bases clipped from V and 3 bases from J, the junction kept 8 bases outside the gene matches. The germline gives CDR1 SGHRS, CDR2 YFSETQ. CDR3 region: CASSPWTGQANEKLFF. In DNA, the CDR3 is TGCGCCAGCAGCCCTTGGACAGGGCAGGCTAATGAAAAACTGTTTTTT.

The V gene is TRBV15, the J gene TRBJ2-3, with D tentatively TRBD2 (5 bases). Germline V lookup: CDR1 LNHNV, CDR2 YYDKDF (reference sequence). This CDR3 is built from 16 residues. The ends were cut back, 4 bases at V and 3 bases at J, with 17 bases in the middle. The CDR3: CATSTLLVSRTDTQYF. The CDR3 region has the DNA TGTGCCACCAGCACCCTACTAGTTTCCAGGACAGATACGCAGTATTTT.